The following is a T cell receptor beta chain sequence with its context. Its matching antigen is unknown. Investigators reverse transcribed all isolated RNA, so they sequenced expressed TCRB transcripts. Sequencing was performed with immunoSEQ multiplex PCR; in TCRdb, only in-frame clones are kept and a portion is missing. This table has 600,000 to 700,000 clones, under 15% appearing once. The data originate from a study of beta chain features in type 1 diabetes. General study points: Researchers report that Type 1 diabetes patients had moderately but significantly shorter TCRB CDR3s across all four CD4+ subsets.

V lost 5 bases, J lost 4 bases, and 10 bases stayed unmatched. The CDR3 is 15 residues long. From germline, CDR1 is MNHEY and CDR2 SMNVEV (reference sequence). Sorted CD4+ subsets: naive, central memory, regulatory, stem cell-like memory (CD45RO/CCR7/CD25/CD127/CD95/CD27 panel). The origin of this receptor is a man in his thirties or forties with type 1 diabetes. Sequenced input: naive CD4+ T cells from blood. V usage is TRBV27 and J usage is TRBJ1-2; 7 bases align to TRBD1. The CDR3 loop is CASSTSGQIPYGYTF. The CDR3, as DNA: TGTGCCAGCAGTACCTCGGGACAGATACCCTATGGCTACACCTTC.